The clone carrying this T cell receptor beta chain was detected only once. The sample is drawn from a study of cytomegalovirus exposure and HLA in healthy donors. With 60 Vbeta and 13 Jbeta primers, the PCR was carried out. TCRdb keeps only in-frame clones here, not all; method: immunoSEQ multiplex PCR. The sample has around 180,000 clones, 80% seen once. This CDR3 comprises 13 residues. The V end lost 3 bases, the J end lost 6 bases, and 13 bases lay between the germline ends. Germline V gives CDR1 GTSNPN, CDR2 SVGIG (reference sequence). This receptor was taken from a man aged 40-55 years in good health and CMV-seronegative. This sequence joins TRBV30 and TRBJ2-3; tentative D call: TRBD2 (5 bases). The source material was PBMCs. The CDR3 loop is CAWSLAGRDTQYF. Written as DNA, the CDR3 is TGTGCCTGGAGCCTAGCTGGAAGGGATACGCAGTATTTT.